A single T cell receptor (beta chain) is shown here with its context. The specificity of this receptor is unknown. Within one base of it there is no much larger clone, and no base qualities were kept. Libraries were built with the immunoSEQ multiplex PCR assay. In its TCRdb copy, this immuneACCESS table keeps in-frame sequences only and misses some clones. Where compared with another copy, unresolved V genes explain less than half of these, and the others have no known cause. The sample records about 84,000 clones, about 92% of which are singletons. Roughly 0.26% of the sample is held by the ten biggest clonotypes. The CDR3 measures 15 amino acids from cysteine to phenylalanine. The only DNA kept is the CDR3, 45 bases in frame from the first base. At the junction V is shortened by 4 bases and J by 4 bases; bases outside the gene matches: 9. Reading the germline V gene (reference sequence) gives CDR1 SEHNR and CDR2 FQNEAQ.

This entry is derived from a study of technical replicates of blood from a handful of donors (dated by TCRdb to the late 2010s). Sequenced material: T cells isolated from PBMCs. The rearrangement combines TRBV7-9 with TRBJ1-1; 7 central nucleotides agree with TRBD1. This clonotype originated in a human donor in good health. This receptor has the CDR3 CASSSTPGGRTEAFF. The DNA is as follows: TGTGCCAGCAGCTCGACCCCAGGGGGTCGCACTGAAGCTTTCTTT.